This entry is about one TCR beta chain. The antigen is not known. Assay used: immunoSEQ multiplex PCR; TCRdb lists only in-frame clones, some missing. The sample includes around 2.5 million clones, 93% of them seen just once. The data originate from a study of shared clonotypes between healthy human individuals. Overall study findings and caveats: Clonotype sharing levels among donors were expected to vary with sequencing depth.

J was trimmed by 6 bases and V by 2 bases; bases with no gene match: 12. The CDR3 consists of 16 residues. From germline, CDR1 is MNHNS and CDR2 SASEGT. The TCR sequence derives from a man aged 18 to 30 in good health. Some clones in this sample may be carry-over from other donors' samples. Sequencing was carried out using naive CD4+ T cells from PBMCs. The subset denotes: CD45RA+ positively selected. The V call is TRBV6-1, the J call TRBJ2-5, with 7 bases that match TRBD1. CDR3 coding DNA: TGTGCCAGCAGTGAATTTATGAAGGGGGCGAGGAAGACCCAGTACTTC. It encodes CASSEFMKGARKTQYF.